Presented here are 29 T cell receptor beta chains from one specimen sequenced in a study of graft-versus-host responses after intestinal transplantation. Sequencing used immunoSEQ multiplex PCR; TCRdb keeps in-frame clones, though not all of them. This sample has roughly 6,500 clones, with approximately 23% found just once. The material was alloreactive CD4+ T cells from a mixed lymphocyte reaction culture, obtained before transplantation. Subset meaning: CFSE-low proliferating T cells sorted from approximately six-day pre-transplant mixed lymphocyte reaction (GvH or HvG direction). These TCRs come from a human patient who was an organ donor for intestinal transplantation.

By sample fraction, this clone is large. The chain joins TRBV5-1 to TRBJ1-4; 7 nucleotides match TRBD1. Germline V gives CDR1 SGHRS, CDR2 YFSETQ. Germline trimming cut 0 bases from V and 5 bases from J; bases unmatched to any gene: 4. The CDR3 contains 15 residues. The CDR3 protein is CASSLVGQKNEKLFF. Written as DNA, the CDR3 is TGCGCCAGCAGCTTGGTGGGACAGAAGAATGAAAAACTGTTTTTT.

This clone is termed medium-sized. This rearrangement joins TRBV25-1 to TRBJ1-5; D remains ambiguous. The V and J ends lost 5 bases and 5 bases respectively, with 10 bases between them. Germline lookup yields CDR1 MGHDK and CDR2 SYGVNS. The CDR3 is made up of 13 amino acids. CDR3 sequence: CASSQDEDQPQHF. Written as DNA, the CDR3 is TGTGCCAGCAGTCAGGATGAGGATCAGCCCCAGCATTTT.

This clone was observed a single time. The V and J genes are TRBV5-1 and TRBJ2-7; no clear D. This CDR3 has 14 amino acids. The V and J ends lost 0 bases and 2 bases respectively, with 9 bases between them. Looked up from germline, CDR1 is SGHRS and CDR2 is YFSETQ. The CDR3 nucleotides are TGCGCCAGCAGCTTGGACCGAGGTACCTACGAGCAGTACTTC. This encodes CASSLDRGTYEQYF.

By sample fraction, this clone is medium-sized. CDR3 loop: CASSHPGVSNQPQHF. The CDR3 DNA is TGTGCCAGCAGTCACCCCGGAGTGAGCAATCAGCCCCAGCATTTT. The V call is TRBV28, the J call TRBJ1-5; D unresolved. The germline V gene encodes CDR1 MDHEN and CDR2 SYDVKM. V lost 5 bases and J lost 1, with 12 bases in between. CDR3 size: 15 residues.

The chain carries TRBV30 and TRBJ2-1; TRBD2 might be the D (7 bases). This CDR3 is 15 amino acids long. Looked up from germline, CDR1 is GTSNPN and CDR2 is SVGIG (reference sequence). Trimming removed 5 bases from V and 2 bases from J, with 16 bases in between. This chain's CDR3 is CAWGRRGGAYNEQFF. CDR3 sequence (DNA): TGTGCCTGGGGGCGTAGGGGGGGCGCCTACAATGAGCAGTTCTTC.

This clone was picked up a small number of times. J is TRBJ2-1 and V is TRBV9; no definite D call. CDR3 length: 14 amino acids. CDR1 and CDR2 (germline): SGDLS, YYNGEE. Trimming removed 1 base from V and 6 bases from J, with 11 bases in between. The CDR3 DNA is TGTGCCAGCAGCGTAAAGGCATGGGGCAATGAGCAGTTCTTC. This sequence encodes CASSVKAWGNEQFF.

This sequence joins TRBV9 and TRBJ2-5, with 14 positions matching TRBD2. The germline V gene has CDR1 SGDLS and CDR2 YYNGEE. The CDR3 totals 16 residues. V shed 2 bases, J shed 4 bases, and the junction held 4 bases outside the gene matches. CDR3 coding DNA: TGTGCCAGCAGCGTGTTGGGACTAGCGGGAGCAGAGACCCAGTACTTC. Amino acid sequence: CASSVLGLAGAETQYF.

About this clone itself: One end of the junction varies from germline; a read error may be responsible. The gene calls are TRBV7-2 and TRBJ2-5; possibly TRBD1 for D (6 bases). Germline loops: CDR1 SGHTA, CDR2 FQGNSA. The CDR3 is made up of 14 amino acids. CDR3 in DNA: TGTGCCAGCAGCGTAGCCAGGGGTTATGAGACCCAGTACTTC. Translation: CASSVARGYETQYF.

This chain joins TRBV19 and TRBJ2-3; D is perhaps TRBD1 (5 bases). Per germline, CDR1 LNHDA and CDR2 SQIVND (reference sequence). This CDR3 has 13 amino acids. V was pared by 4 bases and J by 5 bases, with 10 bases between. The CDR3 protein is CASSNRDRDTQYF. As DNA, the CDR3 is TGTGCCAGTAGTAACCGAGACAGAGATACGCAGTATTTT.

The chain employs TRBV4-1 and TRBJ2-3, with 7 bases matching TRBD2. Germline V gene lookup returns CDR1 MGHRA and CDR2 YSYEKL. The CDR3 runs 17 residues. Germline trimming cut 1 base from V and 0 bases from J; bases unmatched to any gene: 7. CDR3 DNA: TGCGCCAGCAGCCAAGTGGGAGCGGGATTTAGCACAGATACGCAGTATTTT. It is translated as CASSQVGAGFSTDTQYF.

This clone has a handful of counts. This rearrangement joins TRBV6-6 to TRBJ1-5, with D possibly TRBD1 on 6 matching bases. CDR3 length equals 14 residues. Trimming left V 3 bases short and J 4 bases short, with 10 bases between. Germline V gene lookup returns CDR1 MNHNY and CDR2 SVGAGI (reference sequence). The CDR3 coding sequence is TGTGCCAGCAGTTATATCCAGGGGAATCAGCCCCAGCATTTT. Its protein is CASSYIQGNQPQHF.

The CDR3 nucleotides are TGTGCCACATCTAGATCACAAGAGACCCAGTACTTC. Translated: CATSRSQETQYF. The chain carries TRBV7-9 and TRBJ2-5; D not certain. The germline V gene encodes CDR1 SEHNR and CDR2 FQNEAQ (reference sequence). The CDR3 length is 12 residues. V shed 10 bases and J shed 2 bases, with 11 bases lying between them.

This clone was counted only a few times. The same CDR3 arises from other DNA sequences in this sample as well. The chain joins TRBV6-1 to TRBJ2-2; 14 nucleotides match TRBD2. V was clipped by 6 bases and J by 5 bases; unmatched bases: 8. The CDR3 extends over 17 amino acids. Germline V gene lookup returns CDR1 MNHNS and CDR2 SASEGT. CDR3 amino acids: CASRERLAGGGTGELFF. CDR3 coding DNA: TGTGCCAGCAGGGAACGACTAGCGGGAGGGGGGACCGGGGAGCTGTTTTTT.

This chain joins TRBV2 and TRBJ2-5, with D tentatively TRBD2 (7 bases). CDR3 length: 16 amino acids. Germline V gene sequence: CDR1 SNHLY, CDR2 FYNNEI. V shed 6 bases and J shed 5 bases, with 22 bases lying between them. The CDR3 here is CASSRGRGRTGETQYF. The CDR3 DNA reads TGTGCCAGCAGCCGAGGGCGGGGGCGGACGGGGGAGACCCAGTACTTC. The whole variable domain, filled in from reference TRBV2 and TRBJ2-5, reads EPEVTQTPSHQVTQMGQEVILRCVPISNHLYFYWYRQILGQKVEFLVSFYNNEISEKSEIFDDQFSVERPDGSNFTLKIRSTKLEDSAMYFCASSRGRGRTGETQYFGPGTRLLVL.

The chain employs TRBV7-3 and TRBJ2-1; D unresolved. V was cut by 3 bases and J by 5 bases, with 17 bases left in between. The CDR3 covers 16 residues. Germline CDR1 SGHTA, CDR2 FQGTGA. The CDR3 DNA reads TGTGCCAGCAGCTTCGGGCCTCGCGGTGATGACAATGAGCAGTTCTTC. This sequence encodes CASSFGPRGDDNEQFF.

The sample holds a few counts of this clone. The chain joins TRBV6-6 to TRBJ2-7, with TRBD1 matching over 11 bases. The CDR3 is made up of 16 amino acids. From germline, CDR1 is MNHNY and CDR2 SVGAGI (reference sequence). V shed 2 bases, J shed 3 bases, and the junction held 6 bases outside the gene matches. CDR3 in amino acids: CASSYAGTGGFYEQYF. CDR3 nucleotides: TGTGCCAGCAGTTACGCCGGGACAGGGGGTTTCTACGAGCAGTACTTC.

The genes are TRBV9 and TRBJ2-7, with TRBD1 matching 10 bases. Losses at the gene ends were 4 bases for V and 4 bases for J; bases not matched to a gene: 5. This CDR3 is 14 amino acids long. Germline V lookup: CDR1 SGDLS, CDR2 YYNGEE. The CDR3 DNA follows: TGTGCCAGCAGCCCGCGGACAGGGGGGTACGAGCAGTACTTC. Translating gives CASSPRTGGYEQYF.

This clone occurred a few times. The rearrangement links TRBV9 to TRBJ2-7, with D perhaps assigned TRBD1 or TRBD2 (5 bases each). Germline lookup yields CDR1 SGDLS and CDR2 YYNGEE. This CDR3 is 15 amino acids long. V lost 0 bases and J 4 bases, leaving 14 bases between the germline ends. This chain's CDR3 is CASSVDTGRNYEQYF. Written as DNA, the CDR3 is TGTGCCAGCAGCGTAGACACGGGGCGAAATTACGAGCAGTACTTC.

This clone was counted between two and nine times. This could be a read error, since a much larger clone is one nucleotide away. This sequence joins TRBV19 and TRBJ2-2; TRBD2 is a possible D gene (6 bases). The ends were cut back, 7 bases at V and 6 bases at J, with 15 bases in the middle. Per the germline V gene, CDR1 is LNHDA and CDR2 is SQIVND (reference sequence). The CDR3 covers 14 residues. CDR3 in DNA: TGTGCCAGTAAAGTGGGGGGAGGCGCCGGGGAGCTGTTTTTT. Protein sequence: CASKVGGGAGELFF.

There are a few counts of this clone. The CDR3 region is CASSQEPTSYEQYF. The CDR3 DNA reads as TGCGCCAGCAGCCAAGAACCAACTAGCTACGAGCAGTACTTC. This rearrangement joins TRBV5-1 to TRBJ2-7, with TRBD2 as a possible D gene (5 bases). Germline lookup yields CDR1 SGHRS and CDR2 YFSETQ. This CDR3 comprises 14 residues. Trimming took 4 bases from V and 3 from J, leaving 14 bases between them.

This chain uses TRBV6-6 with TRBJ2-5; no clear D gene. The J call is in doubt because the DNA end fits TRBJ2-7 better. CDR3 length equals 14 residues. Germline CDR1 and CDR2: MNHNY and SVGAGI (reference sequence). CDR3 protein: CASSYSGLAYEQYF. CDR3 bases: TGTGCCAGCAGTTACTCTGGGTTAGCTTACGAGCAGTACTTC.

By proportion, this clone is medium-sized (0.01 to 0.1%). This sequence joins TRBV19 and TRBJ1-4; 7 bases match TRBD1. Germline lookup yields CDR1 LNHDA and CDR2 SQIVND (reference sequence). The CDR3 totals 15 residues. V trimming: 4 bases; J trimming: 0 bases; junction bases outside the gene matches: 2. CDR3 protein: CASSTGGATNEKLFF. The CDR3 DNA follows: TGTGCCAGTAGTACAGGGGGAGCAACTAATGAAAAACTGTTTTTT.

The J gene is TRBJ2-7, the V gene TRBV6-1; no definite D call. Germline CDR1 MNHNS, CDR2 SASEGT. This CDR3 is 15 amino acids long. V was trimmed by 5 bases and J by 1 base, leaving 15 bases between them. CDR3 protein: CASSLAVAKSYEQYF. For the CDR3, the DNA is TGTGCCAGCAGTTTGGCCGTAGCCAAATCCTACGAGCAGTACTTC.

This clone has just a few counts. Just one base apart from a much larger clone, this may be a read error. Different DNA sequences within this sample yield the same CDR3. CDR3 bases: TGCGCCAGCAGCCAAGAGGCGGTCCGGGACACCGGGGAGCTGTTTTTT. Amino acids: CASSQEAVRDTGELFF. The rearrangement uses TRBV4-1 and TRBJ2-2; D not resolved. The CDR3 is made up of 16 amino acids. The V end was cut by 0 bases, the J end by 3 bases, with 11 bases between. The germline gives CDR1 MGHRA, CDR2 YSYEKL.

This clone was found once. One base away lies a much larger clone, so this may be a sequencing read error. The rearrangement joins TRBV5-1 to TRBJ1-2; 8 positions match TRBD1. Germline CDR1 is SGHRS and CDR2 is YFSETQ. The CDR3 runs 15 residues. CDR3: CASSLGQGRYYGHTF. For the CDR3, the DNA is TGCGCCAGCAGCTTGGGACAGGGGCGCTACTATGGCCACACCTTC.

This clone has a handful of counts. This chain connects TRBV10-3 to TRBJ1-1; possible D gene TRBD1, 6 bases. The V gene's germline CDR1 is ENHRY and CDR2 SYGVKD. The CDR3 has 13 amino acids. Trimming took 3 bases from V and 4 from J, leaving 9 bases between them. The CDR3 DNA reads as TGTGCCATCAGTGAAGGGACAATCACTGAAGCTTTCTTT. The encoded protein is CAISEGTITEAFF.

This chain uses TRBV7-6 with TRBJ2-7, with 9 bases identical to TRBD1. The trim removed 6 bases at V and 0 bases at J, leaving 6 bases unmatched. The CDR3 loop spans 15 amino acids. Germline values: CDR1 SGHVS, CDR2 FNYEAQ. Here the CDR3 DNA reads TGTGCCAGCAGTCATGGACAGGGGAGCTCCTACGAGCAGTACTTC. Protein sequence: CASSHGQGSSYEQYF. The variable domain in full, with the rest retrieved from reference TRBV7-6 and TRBJ2-7, is GAGVSQSPRYKVTKRGQDVALRCDPISGHVSLYWYRQALGQGPEFLTYFNYEAQQDKSGLPNDRFSAERPEGSISTLTIQRTEQRDSAMYRCASSHGQGSSYEQYFGPGTRLTVT.

This chain uses TRBV7-3 with TRBJ1-1; a possible D gene is TRBD1 (6 bases). Germline loops: CDR1 SGHTA, CDR2 FQGTGA. V dropped 3 bases and J dropped 5 bases, with 13 bases sitting between them. The CDR3 sequence is 14 residues long. The CDR3 region is CASSFEGVRTEAFF. The CDR3 DNA sequence: TGTGCCAGCAGCTTTGAGGGGGTGAGGACTGAAGCTTTCTTT.

This sequence joins TRBV27 and TRBJ1-2, with D possibly matching TRBD1 (6 bases). CDR1 and CDR2 from the germline V gene are MNHEY and SMNVEV (reference sequence). The length of the CDR3 is 13 residues. V was trimmed by 6 bases and J by 8 bases, leaving 16 bases between them. CDR3 in DNA: TGTGCCAGCAGAGAGGACAGTCTGGGAGGCTACACCTTC. It encodes CASREDSLGGYTF.